The 30 T cell receptor beta chains in this list originate from one sample, sequenced in a study of PD-L1 blockade in urothelial cancer (dated by TCRdb to between 2016 and 2019). Library preparation used the immunoSEQ multiplex PCR assay. The clones in this table, taken by TCRdb from immuneACCESS, are in-frame only. Not every clone is retained; where verified, under half of the shortfall comes from an unresolved V gene, and the cause of the rest is unknown. For this sample the table gives about 71,000 clones, of which about 89% were detected only once. In total, the top ten clones hold roughly 3.2% of the sample. The input for sequencing was PBMCs, taken around atezolizumab (anti-PD-L1) treatment. Receptors originate from a man in his sixties with urothelial cancer.

The chain has TRBV5-6 and TRBJ1-1; no firm D call. V was shortened by 4 bases and J by 1 base, with 11 bases between the two germline ends. CDR3 length: 14 amino acids. Germline CDR1 is SGHDT and CDR2 is YYEEEE. CDR3 in DNA: TGTGCCAGCAGCCAGAGGTTCCCGAACACTGAAGCTTTCTTT. Protein sequence: CASSQRFPNTEAFF.

This clone came up once. This chain links TRBV9 with TRBJ2-2; 8 bases line up with TRBD2. This CDR3 contains 15 residues. V lost 0 bases, J lost 6 bases, and 4 bases stayed unmatched. The V gene's germline CDR1 is SGDLS and CDR2 YYNGEE. The CDR3 nucleotides are TGTGCCAGCAGCGTAGAGGGACTAGGGGCCGGGGAGCTGTTTTTT. It specifies CASSVEGLGAGELFF.

The genes are TRBV2 and TRBJ2-7; 7 bases agree with TRBD1. The V and J ends lost 1 base and 6 bases, in that order; junction bases with no gene match: 6. CDR3 size: 14 residues. CDR1 and CDR2 from the germline V gene are SNHLY and FYNNEI. The CDR3 reads CASSEEGGIGEQYF. In DNA, the CDR3 is TGTGCCAGCAGTGAAGAAGGGGGCATTGGCGAGCAGTACTTC.

This clone was detected once. The chain combines TRBV18 with TRBJ1-4; no reliable D call. Germline V gives CDR1 KGHSH, CDR2 LQKENI. Trimming left V 4 bases short and J 3 bases short, with 12 bases between. There are 15 residues in the CDR3. The CDR3 DNA sequence: TGTGCCAGCTCACGAAGTACAGAGCCTAATGAAAAACTGTTTTTT. Its translation is CASSRSTEPNEKLFF.

The J gene is TRBJ2-2, the V gene TRBV19; 14 bases map to TRBD2. V trimming: 9 bases; J trimming: 4 bases; junction bases outside the gene matches: 4. Germline assignment: CDR1 LNHDA and CDR2 SQIVND (reference sequence). The CDR3 totals 15 residues. This CDR3 reads CASGTSGRSTGELFF. The DNA for the CDR3 is TGTGCCAGCGGGACTAGCGGGAGAAGCACCGGGGAGCTGTTTTTT.

V is TRBV19 and J is TRBJ2-4; TRBD1 might be the D (6 bases). Germline V gene lookup returns CDR1 LNHDA and CDR2 SQIVND (reference sequence). The CDR3 has 18 amino acids. The germline V and J ends were trimmed by 2 bases and 0 bases, with 17 bases remaining between them. The chain's CDR3 is CASSIQGSKLVAKNIQYF. CDR3 bases: TGTGCCAGTAGTATACAGGGGTCCAAATTAGTAGCCAAAAACATTCAGTACTTC.

The chain carries TRBV5-1 and TRBJ1-3; TRBD1 agrees at 12 bases. This CDR3 has 17 residues. Losses at the gene ends were 4 bases for V and 1 base for J; bases not matched to a gene: 6. The germline gives CDR1 SGHRS, CDR2 YFSETQ. CDR3 sequence (DNA): TGCGCCAGCAGCCAGACGGGACAGGGGGCATCTGGAAACACCATATATTTT. It encodes CASSQTGQGASGNTIYF.

The V gene is TRBV28, the J gene TRBJ1-2; D gene unclear. Germline V CDR1 and CDR2: MDHEN, SYDVKM. The CDR3 loop spans 12 amino acids. V lost 5 bases and J lost 6, with 10 bases in between. The CDR3: CASSRLADGYTF. The CDR3 coding sequence is TGTGCCAGCAGTAGGCTGGCGGATGGCTACACCTTC.

This clone came up once. This chain joins TRBV29-1 and TRBJ1-5; D gene uncertain. This CDR3 contains 13 residues. CDR1 SQVTM and CDR2 ANQGSEA come from the germline V gene. Trimming shortened V by 6 bases and J by 3 bases, and 12 bases separated the two germline ends. The CDR3 is CSVEVGNNQPQHF. The DNA for the CDR3 is TGCAGCGTCGAGGTTGGAAACAATCAGCCCCAGCATTTT.

This sequence joins TRBV5-4 and TRBJ2-1; 8 nucleotides agree with TRBD1. V trimming: 3 bases; J trimming: 2 bases; junction bases outside the gene matches: 4. From germline, CDR1 is SGHNT and CDR2 YYREEE (reference sequence). The CDR3 length is 15 residues. CDR3 amino acids: CASSWGQAPYNEQFF. CDR3 in DNA: TGTGCCAGCAGCTGGGGACAGGCCCCCTACAATGAGCAGTTCTTC.

The chain links TRBV28 to TRBJ2-7; tentatively, D is TRBD2 (6 bases). The germline V gene has CDR1 MDHEN and CDR2 SYDVKM. There are 14 residues in the CDR3. V was shortened by 1 base and J by 1 base, with 8 bases between the two germline ends. CDR3 in amino acids: CASSLFGSSYEQYF. The CDR3 DNA reads as TGTGCCAGCAGTTTATTCGGGAGTTCCTACGAGCAGTACTTC.

This sequence joins TRBV5-4 and TRBJ1-2, with D tentatively TRBD1 (6 bases). Trimming took off 0 bases at V and 3 bases at J, with 18 bases between the two ends. The CDR3 extends over 17 amino acids. Germline values: CDR1 SGHNT, CDR2 YYREEE (reference sequence). CDR3 in amino acids: CASSLAWAGGEDYGYTF. The CDR3, as DNA: TGTGCCAGCAGCTTGGCCTGGGCGGGGGGCGAGGACTATGGCTACACCTTC.

The rearrangement uses TRBV18 and TRBJ1-1, with a tentative D call TRBD1 (6 bases). This CDR3 contains 16 residues. Germline CDR1 KGHSH, CDR2 LQKENI. Trimming left V 0 bases short and J 2 bases short, with 13 bases between. The CDR3 nucleotides read TGTGCCAGCTCACCACCCCTGCAGGGGAGAAACACTGAAGCTTTCTTT. It yields the protein CASSPPLQGRNTEAFF. The full variable domain, in which reference TRBV18 and TRBJ1-1 provide the parts outside the CDR3, is NAGVMQNPRHLVRRRGQEARLRCSPMKGHSHVYWYRQLPEEGLKFMVYLQKENIIDESGMPKERFSAEFPKEGPSILRIQQVVRGDSAAYFCASSPPLQGRNTEAFFGQGTRLTVV.

Written as DNA, the CDR3 is TGCGCCAGCCGCAGAGGCGGGGACGGGGAGACCCAGTACTTC. Amino acid sequence: CASRRGGDGETQYF. V is TRBV5-1 and J is TRBJ2-5; a possible D gene is TRBD2 (6 bases). The CDR3 sequence is 14 residues long. CDR1 is SGHRS, CDR2 YFSETQ, per germline. V lost 7 bases and J lost 5, with 18 bases in between.

This chain joins TRBV10-3 and TRBJ2-5; a possible D gene is TRBD1 (5 bases). The V gene's germline CDR1 is ENHRY and CDR2 SYGVKD. V lost 6 bases to trimming and J lost 2 bases, with 10 bases between them. The CDR3 sequence is 13 residues long. CDR3 loop: CAIRKTEQETQYF. In DNA form, the CDR3 reads TGTGCCATCAGGAAGACAGAACAAGAGACCCAGTACTTC.

J is TRBJ2-3 and V is TRBV29-1; 8 bases agree with TRBD2. The germline V gene encodes CDR1 SQVTM and CDR2 ANQGSEA. The CDR3 sequence is 13 residues long. J gave up 4 bases and V 4 bases, and 4 bases lay outside the gene matches. Here the CDR3 DNA reads TGCAGCGTTGTCGGGGGGGCCTCAGATACGCAGTATTTT. As protein: CSVVGGASDTQYF.

This chain links TRBV10-3 with TRBJ2-7; TRBD1 aligns across 10 bases. V was clipped by 4 bases and J by 3 bases; unmatched bases: 6. The CDR3 runs to 15 residues. Germline V gene sequence: CDR1 ENHRY, CDR2 SYGVKD. For the CDR3, the DNA is TGTGCCATCAGTGGGGACAGGGGTCTGCGCTACGAGCAGTACTTC. Translating gives CAISGDRGLRYEQYF.

The genes are TRBV6-6 and TRBJ2-7; perhaps TRBD1 as D (5 bases). Germline V CDR1 and CDR2: MNHNY, SVGAGI (reference sequence). The V gene lost 5 bases and the J gene lost 2 bases, with 7 bases spanning the gap. The CDR3 loop spans 12 amino acids. The CDR3 DNA follows: TGTGCCAGCAGTGTACAGGCCTACGAGCAGTACTTC. Its protein is CASSVQAYEQYF.

The chain combines TRBV5-1 with TRBJ2-3; D is perhaps TRBD2 (6 bases). The CDR3 spans 13 residues. Germline V gene sequence: CDR1 SGHRS, CDR2 YFSETQ. Trimming took 5 bases from V and 0 from J, leaving 7 bases between them. The CDR3 loop is CASRGTSTDTQYF. The CDR3 DNA follows: TGCGCCAGCAGGGGGACTAGCACAGATACGCAGTATTTT.

The gene calls are TRBV7-9 and TRBJ2-3; 7 nucleotides match TRBD1. The CDR3 runs 14 residues. V was pared by 7 bases and J by 0 bases, with 4 bases of the junction left unmatched. CDR1 is SEHNR and CDR2 is FQNEAQ in the germline V gene (reference sequence). As DNA, the CDR3 is TGTGCCAGCAACCCACAGGGGAGCACAGATACGCAGTATTTT. It encodes CASNPQGSTDTQYF.

This chain connects TRBV4-3 to TRBJ2-7; D possibly corresponds to TRBD2 (6 bases). Trimming took off 2 bases at V and 6 bases at J, with 17 bases between the two ends. This CDR3 is built from 15 residues. Germline CDR1 and CDR2: LGHNA and YSLEER. The DNA of the CDR3 is TGCGCCAGCAGCCAATCGGGAGCGTCGCTCTCCGAGCAGTACTTC. Its protein is CASSQSGASLSEQYF.

CDR3 sequence (DNA): TGCGCCAGCAGCTTGACTAGTCTAGCGGAAACAGATACGCAGTATTTT. Its protein product is CASSLTSLAETDTQYF. V gene TRBV5-1 combines with J gene TRBJ2-3; 7 bases align to TRBD2. This CDR3 is 16 amino acids long. V lost 1 base, J lost 3 bases, and 8 bases stayed unmatched. Germline CDR1 and CDR2: SGHRS and YFSETQ.

This rearrangement joins TRBV29-1 to TRBJ1-2; 7 nucleotides line up with TRBD1. This CDR3 spans 13 amino acids. V lost 5 bases and J lost 5; bases outside the gene matches: 8. Per the germline V gene, CDR1 is SQVTM and CDR2 is ANQGSEA. CDR3 residues: CSVTRQGGYGYTF. In nucleotides, the CDR3 is TGCAGCGTTACGCGACAGGGTGGGTATGGCTACACCTTC.

The CDR3 sequence is CASSLGGYSNQPQHF. In DNA, the CDR3 is TGTGCCAGCAGCTTAGGGGGCTATAGCAATCAGCCCCAGCATTTT. This chain uses TRBV11-2 with TRBJ1-5; the D gene is possibly TRBD1 (5 bases). Trimming took 1 base from V and 0 from J, leaving 7 bases between them. CDR3 size: 15 residues. The V gene's germline CDR1 is SGHAT and CDR2 FQNNGV.

The rearrangement links TRBV18 to TRBJ1-2; D gene ambiguous. This CDR3 comprises 18 residues. Germline assignment: CDR1 KGHSH and CDR2 LQKENI. Trimming removed 3 bases at V and 0 bases at J, with 20 bases between. CDR3 bases: TGTGCCAGCTCACCGCTGAAGAACCGTGGTCAGACTAACTATGGCTACACCTTC. Translation gives CASSPLKNRGQTNYGYTF.

The chain has TRBV15 and TRBJ1-2; 9 nucleotides align to TRBD1. Germline-derived CDR1 and CDR2 are LNHNV and YYDKDF (reference sequence). The J segment lost 4 bases and the V segment lost 1 base, leaving 4 bases of the junction unmatched. CDR3 size: 15 residues. In DNA, the CDR3 is TGTGCCACCAGCAGAGCACAGGGGGCCCTCTATGGCTACACCTTC. Translation: CATSRAQGALYGYTF. The whole variable domain, remainder taken from reference TRBV15 and TRBJ1-2, is DAMVIQNPRYQVTQFGKPVTLSCSQTLNHNVMYWYQQKSSQAPKLLFHYYDKDFNNEADTPDNFQSRRPNTSFCFLDIRSPGLGDTAMYLCATSRAQGALYGYTFGSGTRLTVV.

The chain employs TRBV29-1 and TRBJ2-7; TRBD1 matches 8 bases. V shed 3 bases, J shed 1 base, and the junction held 8 bases outside the gene matches. Germline CDR1 and CDR2: SQVTM and ANQGSEA. The CDR3 runs 15 residues. DNA for the CDR3: TGCAGCGTTGATGACGGGACAGGAGAATCCTACGAGCAGTACTTC. Its protein product is CSVDDGTGESYEQYF.

This chain uses TRBV7-9 with TRBJ1-6, with a weak D call TRBD1 (5 bases). The CDR3 is 16 residues long. Trimming left V 5 bases short and J 7 bases short, with 18 bases between. Germline CDR1 and CDR2: SEHNR and FQNEAQ (reference sequence). The chain's CDR3 is CASSPHPETDNSPLHF. The CDR3 region has the DNA TGTGCCAGCAGCCCACATCCCGAGACAGACAATTCACCCCTCCACTTT.

The J gene is TRBJ2-5, the V gene TRBV18; the match to TRBD2 covers 8 bases. Trimming took 2 bases from V and 5 from J; bases not matched to a gene: 13. The CDR3 consists of 17 residues. Per germline, CDR1 KGHSH and CDR2 LQKENI. Here the CDR3 reads CASSPTVAGSAWETQYF. DNA for the CDR3: TGTGCCAGCTCACCAACGGTAGCGGGGTCGGCATGGGAGACCCAGTACTTC.

The table lists this clone with a few counts. The chain combines TRBV2 with TRBJ1-2, with D hard to call. There are 15 residues in the CDR3. V gave up 2 bases and J gave up 4 bases, with 14 bases separating them. The germline V gene has CDR1 SNHLY and CDR2 FYNNEI. The CDR3 protein is CASSETRQEGYGYTF. As DNA, the CDR3 is TGTGCCAGCAGTGAAACCCGGCAGGAGGGCTATGGCTACACCTTC. The whole variable domain, filled in from reference TRBV2 and TRBJ1-2, reads EPEVTQTPSHQVTQMGQEVILRCVPISNHLYFYWYRQILGQKVEFLVSFYNNEISEKSEIFDDQFSVERPDGSNFTLKIRSTKLEDSAMYFCASSETRQEGYGYTFGSGTRLTVV.